These 25 T cell receptor beta chains were sequenced from one sample in a study of early T cells in non-severe SARS-CoV-2 infection. MiXCR, applied by TCRdb to the 5' RACE reads, yields one record per CDR3 protein. The table shows 97,000 or so distinct CDR3 sequences, with around 13% occurring only once. The specimen sequenced was whole blood. These receptors came from an adult who was a healthcare worker with PCR-confirmed SARS-CoV-2 infection or an uninfected control (not recorded which).

The J gene is TRBJ2-7, the V gene TRBV7-2, with D perhaps matching TRBD2 (7 bases). V lost 0 bases and J 4 bases, leaving 25 bases between the germline ends. In germline, CDR1 is SGHTA, CDR2 FQGNSA. The CDR3 is made up of 19 amino acids. The CDR3: CASSLAPQGFGGILYEQYF. DNA of the CDR3: TGTGCCAGCAGCTTAGCCCCACAGGGTTTCGGGGGGATTTTGTACGAGCAGTACTTC.

V and J are TRBV5-4 and TRBJ2-4; the D gene is possibly TRBD2 (6 bases). V gave up 3 bases and J gave up 0 bases, with 7 bases separating them. The germline gives CDR1 SGHNT, CDR2 YYREEE (reference sequence). The CDR3 has 14 residues. The CDR3 DNA reads TGTGCCAGCAGCTCAGCGGGAGCCAAAAACATTCAGTACTTC. The encoded protein is CASSSAGAKNIQYF.

In this sample, this clonotype turned up a few times. The chain is built from TRBV7-2 and TRBJ2-3; no clear D gene. CDR1 and CDR2 from the germline V gene are SGHTA and FQGNSA. With 3 bases removed from V and 10 bases from J, the gap between germline ends came to 11 bases. The length of the CDR3 is 12 residues. In DNA form, the CDR3 reads TGTGCCAGCAGCTTCGACTCCAATGCGCAGTATTTT. Amino acid sequence: CASSFDSNAQYF.

This clonotype has a handful of counts. The chain combines TRBV11-2 with TRBJ2-5; 15 nucleotides align to TRBD2. Germline V gene sequence: CDR1 SGHAT, CDR2 FQNNGV. Unmatched junction bases numbered 10, after V lost 4 bases and J lost 4 bases. The CDR3 contains 18 residues. The CDR3: CASSSGLAGGWFGETQYF. CDR3 sequence (DNA): TGTGCCAGCAGCTCCGGACTAGCGGGAGGGTGGTTTGGAGAGACCCAGTACTTC.

This clonotype turned up a few times. This chain links TRBV3-1 with TRBJ1-3, with D perhaps matching TRBD1 (6 bases). The germline V and J ends were trimmed by 3 bases and 3 bases, with 9 bases remaining between them. In germline, CDR1 is LGHDT, CDR2 YNNKEL (reference sequence). CDR3 length: 14 residues. DNA for the CDR3: TGTGCCAGCAGCCACACAGGGTATGGAAACACCATATATTTT. Its translation: CASSHTGYGNTIYF.

CDR3 in amino acids: CASSYGRGSNNEQFF. The CDR3 bases are TGTGCCAGCAGTTACGGGAGGGGTTCAAACAATGAGCAGTTCTTC. The chain employs TRBV6-2 or TRBV6-3 and TRBJ2-1, with 7 bases aligning to TRBD2. V gave up 2 bases and J gave up 5 bases; unmatched junction bases: 6. Germline CDR1 MNHEY, CDR2 SVGEGT. CDR3 length: 15 amino acids.

This clonotype has just a few counts. The chain joins TRBV2 to TRBJ2-7; D gene ambiguous. CDR3 length: 14 amino acids. Germline V gene sequence: CDR1 SNHLY, CDR2 FYNNEI. The ends were cut back, 6 bases at V and 6 bases at J, with 18 bases in the middle. The CDR3, as DNA: TGTGCCAGCAGGACTCAACCCGCCATAGGCGAGCAGTACTTC. It is translated as CASRTQPAIGEQYF.

This clonotype showed up just a few times. The rearrangement uses TRBV7-3 and TRBJ2-1, with a weak D call TRBD2 (5 bases). CDR3 length equals 14 residues. V was trimmed by 0 bases and J by 6 bases, leaving 9 bases between them. Per the germline V gene, CDR1 is SGHTA and CDR2 is FQGTGA. CDR3 sequence (DNA): TGTGCCAGCAGCTTAACGGCTAGCTCCAATGAGCAGTTCTTC. Encoded protein: CASSLTASSNEQFF.

This clonotype was counted many times. The chain links TRBV7-2 to TRBJ2-1; unclear D gene. Looked up from germline, CDR1 is SGHTA and CDR2 is FQGNSA. This CDR3 contains 11 residues. V was trimmed by 3 bases and J by 4 bases, leaving 1 base between them. The CDR3 DNA follows: TGTGCCAGCAGCTTTTACAATGAGCAGTTCTTC. Amino acids: CASSFYNEQFF.

There are a few counts of this clonotype. The chain carries TRBV20-1 and TRBJ2-7; 14 bases fit TRBD2. Germline V gives CDR1 DFQATT, CDR2 SNEGSKA (reference sequence). V lost 5 bases and J lost 6; bases outside the gene matches: 9. The CDR3 totals 15 residues. CDR3 sequence (DNA): TGCAGTGCTCCCGGGACTAGCGGGAGCGTAAGCGAGCAGTACTTC. Protein product: CSAPGTSGSVSEQYF.

This clonotype appeared many times. This chain links TRBV12-3 or TRBV12-4 with TRBJ1-5; TRBD1 might be the D (5 bases). Trimming pared 4 bases from V and 4 bases from J, leaving 11 bases between. This CDR3 comprises 14 residues. In DNA form, the CDR3 reads TGTGCCAGCAGTTCCGGGACCCTTAATCAGCCCCAGCATTTT. It encodes CASSSGTLNQPQHF.

At least ten counts were recorded for this clonotype. V and J are TRBV20-1 and TRBJ1-1; D not resolved. The CDR3 spans 11 residues. The germline V gene encodes CDR1 DFQATT and CDR2 SNEGSKA (reference sequence). V lost 7 bases and J 1 base, leaving 7 bases between the germline ends. The chain's CDR3 is CSVARNTEAFF. The CDR3 DNA is TGCAGTGTCGCGCGGAACACTGAAGCTTTCTTT.

This clonotype has a handful of counts. The V call is TRBV10-3, the J call TRBJ2-3; D gene uncertain. This CDR3 is built from 15 residues. The V gene lost 10 bases and the J gene lost 2 bases, with 19 bases spanning the gap. Germline CDR1 and CDR2: ENHRY and SYGVKD. The CDR3 reads CATRSSSALTDTQYF. The CDR3 bases are TGTGCCACCCGATCGAGTTCGGCCCTCACAGATACGCAGTATTTT.

The table lists this clonotype with many counts. V gene TRBV28 combines with J gene TRBJ2-1, with D tentatively TRBD1 or TRBD2 (5 bases each). With 3 bases removed from V and 3 bases from J, the gap between germline ends came to 21 bases. Looked up from germline, CDR1 is MDHEN and CDR2 is SYDVKM. This CDR3 has 18 amino acids. CDR3 residues: CASSFPSSGKTSYNEQFF. CDR3 sequence (DNA): TGTGCCAGCAGTTTCCCGTCATCAGGGAAAACTAGCTACAATGAGCAGTTCTTC. Looking up the rest from reference TRBV28 and TRBJ2-1 gives the full variable domain: DVKVTQSSRYLVKRTGEKVFLECVQDMDHENMFWYRQDPGLGLRLIYFSYDVKMKEKGDIPEGYSVSREKKERFSLILESASTNQTSMYLCASSFPSSGKTSYNEQFFGPGTRLTVL.

The rearrangement uses TRBV20-1 and TRBJ2-7, with D perhaps TRBD1 or TRBD2 (5 bases each). Trimming left V 6 bases short and J 5 bases short, with 20 bases between. CDR1 and CDR2 from the germline V gene are DFQATT and SNEGSKA (reference sequence). This CDR3 has 14 residues. The CDR3 sequence: CSALDGDERDEQYF. Here the CDR3 DNA reads TGCAGTGCCCTCGATGGGGACGAAAGGGACGAGCAGTACTTC.

The V gene is TRBV11-2, the J gene TRBJ2-1; the match to TRBD1 covers 11 bases. The CDR3 loop spans 15 amino acids. Trimming removed 3 bases from V and 3 bases from J; junction bases left unmatched: 1. Looked up from germline, CDR1 is SGHAT and CDR2 is FQNNGV. The CDR3 bases are TGTGCCAGCAGCTTCGGGACAGGGGGCTACAATGAGCAGTTCTTC. This sequence encodes CASSFGTGGYNEQFF. The full variable domain, its missing parts supplied by reference TRBV11-2 and TRBJ2-1, is EAGVAQSPRYKIIEKRQSVAFWCNPISGHATLYWYQQILGQGPKLLIQFQNNGVVDDSQLPKDRFSAERLKGVDSTLKIQPAKLEDSAVYLCASSFGTGGYNEQFFGPGTRLTVL.

CDR3 in amino acids: CASSSPSWEQYF. As DNA, the CDR3 is TGTGCCAGCAGTTCGCCCTCGTGGGAGCAGTACTTC. This chain uses TRBV6-5 with TRBJ2-7; D is uncertain. Trimming removed 4 bases from V and 7 bases from J, with 11 bases in between. Germline V gene sequence: CDR1 MNHEY, CDR2 SVGAGI. This CDR3 spans 12 amino acids.

This clonotype was counted a few times. V gene TRBV2 combines with J gene TRBJ1-4; D gene uncertain. CDR3 size: 16 residues. Germline CDR1 SNHLY, CDR2 FYNNEI. Between the trimmed V and J ends, which lost 2 bases and 4 bases, there was a span of 14 bases. The CDR3 sequence: CASSESVGPVNEKLFF. CDR3 coding DNA: TGTGCCAGCAGTGAATCAGTCGGGCCGGTTAATGAAAAACTGTTTTTT.

This clonotype was seen many times. The chain combines TRBV2 with TRBJ2-2; 10 nucleotides align to TRBD1. CDR3 length: 15 residues. The germline gives CDR1 SNHLY, CDR2 FYNNEI. V gave up 7 bases and J gave up 4 bases; unmatched junction bases: 6. CDR3 bases: TGTGCCAGCAATGATCGGGACAGGGGCACCGGGGAGCTGTTTTTT. Encoded protein: CASNDRDRGTGELFF.

In nucleotides, the CDR3 is TGTGCCAGCAGTTTCCGGGATCTACGCTACGAGCAGTACTTC. It codes for CASSFRDLRYEQYF. The genes are TRBV12-3 or TRBV12-4 and TRBJ2-7, with TRBD2 as a possible D gene (5 bases). CDR3 size: 14 residues. Deletions cut 3 bases from V and 3 bases from J, with 12 bases between.

This rearrangement joins TRBV29-1 to TRBJ1-4; TRBD1 matches 7 bases. With 5 bases clipped from V and 5 bases from J, the junction kept 5 bases outside the gene matches. CDR1 SQVTM and CDR2 ANQGSEA come from the germline V gene. There are 13 residues in the CDR3. DNA for the CDR3: TGCAGCGTTAGACAGGGAAGAAATGAAAAACTGTTTTTT. Its translation is CSVRQGRNEKLFF. The variable domain in full, completed from reference TRBV29-1 and TRBJ1-4, reads SAVISQKPSRDICQRGTSLTIQCQVDSQVTMMFWYRQQPGQSLTLIATANQGSEATYESGFVIDKFPISRPNLTFSTLTVSNMSPEDSSIYLCSVRQGRNEKLFFGSGTQLSVL.

The chain recombines TRBV18 with TRBJ2-1; 8 bases align to TRBD2. V was pared by 3 bases and J by 14 bases, with 9 bases of the junction left unmatched. The CDR3 sequence is 13 residues long. Germline CDR1 is KGHSH and CDR2 is LQKENI. CDR3 bases: TGTGCCAGCTCACCGGATGGCGGGAGGAAGGAGTTCTTC. It encodes CASSPDGGRKEFF.

V and J are TRBV4-1 and TRBJ2-1; 11 nucleotides match TRBD2. Germline loops: CDR1 MGHRA, CDR2 YSYEKL. The length of the CDR3 is 17 residues. With 1 base clipped from V and 7 bases from J, the junction kept 9 bases outside the gene matches. The CDR3 spells CASSQGFRASGRNEQFF. For the CDR3, the DNA is TGCGCCAGCAGCCAAGGATTTAGGGCTAGCGGGAGGAATGAGCAGTTCTTC.

In its sample, this clonotype was seen a few times. CDR3 nucleotides: TGTGCCAGCAGCCGAGGACAGGGGGCCACAGATACGCAGTATTTT. It translates to CASSRGQGATDTQYF. This chain connects TRBV7-9 to TRBJ2-3; 11 positions match TRBD1. The CDR3 covers 15 residues. J lost 2 bases, V lost 5 bases, and 3 bases had no gene match. Germline CDR1 is SEHNR and CDR2 is FQNEAQ (reference sequence).

A few counts support this clonotype. This chain connects TRBV11-2 to TRBJ1-3; weak D call: TRBD1 (6 bases). This CDR3 has 13 residues. Per germline, CDR1 SGHAT and CDR2 FQNNGV. With 4 bases removed from V and 8 bases from J, the gap between germline ends came to 12 bases. CDR3 region: CASSSGARDTIYF. In DNA form, the CDR3 reads TGTGCCAGCAGCTCAGGGGCGAGAGACACCATATATTTT.